The rows below give T cell receptor beta chains drawn from one sample of a study of control samples from healthy donors and cancer patients. Profiled with immunoSEQ multiplex PCR; TCRdb holds only in-frame clones, not every one. Of 110,000 or so clones in the sample, almost 85% were seen once. Sequencing was performed on blood. These receptors originate from a man younger than 35 in good health. Both conserved end residues are part of each CDR3. The order of the fields is CDR3 DNA, CDR3 protein, D gene, V gene, clone size, J gene. D genes are given only for firm matches. Size tells how often a clone was seen (once, few, many) or the class of an expanded clone, and some rows leave it out.

DNA: TGTGCCAGCAGCCAAGATTGGATCGGGCCCTGGACCCAGTACTTC
CDR3: CASSQDWIGPWTQYF
D: NA
V: TRBV4-2
size: NA
J: TRBJ2-5

DNA: TGTGCCAGCAGTCCCGCCTTACTAGGGGGGTACCGGGAGCTGTTTTTT
CDR3: CASSPALLGGYRELFF
D: NA
V: TRBV28
size: once
J: TRBJ2-2

DNA: TGCGCCAGCAGCCAAGAAACAGGGGGCTCCTACGAGCAGTACTTC
CDR3: CASSQETGGSYEQYF
D: TRBD1
V: TRBV4-3
size: NA
J: TRBJ2-7

DNA: TGTGCCAGCAGCGTTCAGGGTAGCAACACAGATACGCAGTATTTT
CDR3: CASSVQGSNTDTQYF
D: NA
V: TRBV9
size: few
J: TRBJ2-3

DNA: TGTGCCAGCCCTAGCGAAGGCACAGATACGCAGTATTTT
CDR3: CASPSEGTDTQYF
D: NA
V: TRBV6-5
size: NA
J: TRBJ2-3

DNA: TGTGCCAGCAGTTACTACCGACAAGAGACCCAGTACTTC
CDR3: CASSYYRQETQYF
D: NA
V: TRBV6-6
size: NA
J: TRBJ2-5

DNA: TGTGCCAGCAGCGAGGTGTCATCGAGGACAAATTCACCCCTCCACTTT
CDR3: CASSEVSSRTNSPLHF
D: NA
V: TRBV9
size: NA
J: TRBJ1-6

DNA: TGTGCCAGAAGCACCCCCCTTCCAGGGGTGCCGGGCACTGAAGCTTTCTTT
CDR3: CARSTPLPGVPGTEAFF
D: NA
V: TRBV5-3
size: NA
J: TRBJ1-1

DNA: TGTGCCAGCAGCTTAGGAGGGTCAGGGGAGACCCAGTACTTC
CDR3: CASSLGGSGETQYF
D: NA
V: TRBV7-2
size: NA
J: TRBJ2-5

DNA: TGTGCCACCAGTGACACAGGTCCGAACACTGAAGCTTTCTTT
CDR3: CATSDTGPNTEAFF
D: NA
V: TRBV24-1
size: NA
J: TRBJ1-1

DNA: TGTGCCAGCTCCCCCGACAGATTAAATCAGCCCCAGCATTTT
CDR3: CASSPDRLNQPQHF
D: NA
V: TRBV18
size: once
J: TRBJ1-5

DNA: TGTGCCAGCAGCCCTCGACAGGGCGTGAACACTGAAGCTTTCTTT
CDR3: CASSPRQGVNTEAFF
D: TRBD1
V: TRBV7-9
size: once
J: TRBJ1-1

DNA: TGTGCCAGCAGGGACTGGACAGGGCTGGGGTTCTTC
CDR3: CASRDWTGLGFF
D: TRBD1
V: TRBV6-5
size: NA
J: TRBJ2-1

DNA: TGCGCCAGCAGCACAGGGGCGGTCGGGGCCAACGTCCTGACTTTC
CDR3: CASSTGAVGANVLTF
D: TRBD1
V: TRBV5-1
size: NA
J: TRBJ2-6

DNA: TGTGCCAGCAGCTTCCCATATCCGGGGCGGGGTGAGCAGTACTTC
CDR3: CASSFPYPGRGEQYF
D: NA
V: TRBV7-2
size: NA
J: TRBJ2-7

DNA: TGTGCCAGCAGTTACGGACAGGGGACGCCTGGAAACACCATATATTTT
CDR3: CASSYGQGTPGNTIYF
D: TRBD1
V: TRBV6-5
size: NA
J: TRBJ1-3

DNA: TGTGCCAGCAGTCCCCTGGGGACAGGGAGGGATACGCAGTATTTT
CDR3: CASSPLGTGRDTQYF
D: TRBD1
V: TRBV2
size: NA
J: TRBJ2-3